Below, 2 T cell receptor beta chains from the same sample are listed, as sequenced in a study of cytomegalovirus exposure and HLA in healthy donors. Some clones are missing from TCRdb's copy, which holds only in-frame ones; the method was immunoSEQ multiplex PCR. Of over 150,000 clones listed, approximately 86% are singletons. Specimen: PBMCs. The receptors shown here come from a human donor in good health.

J is TRBJ2-1 and V is TRBV30; the D gene is possibly TRBD2 (6 bases). The germline CDR1 and CDR2 sequences are GTSNPN and SVGIG (reference sequence). CDR3 length: 16 residues. Trimming left V 2 bases short and J 5 bases short, with 19 bases between. CDR3 bases: TGTGCCTGGAGTCGGACACTTGGAGGGGCGCACAATGAGCAGTTCTTC. It is translated as CAWSRTLGGAHNEQFF.

This chain connects TRBV25-1 to TRBJ1-2; the D gene is possibly TRBD1 (5 bases). Germline values: CDR1 MGHDK, CDR2 SYGVNS. V lost 6 bases and J lost 4, with 12 bases in between. This CDR3 is 13 amino acids long. CDR3 residues: CASSAAGGYGYTF. The CDR3 coding sequence is TGTGCCAGCAGCGCGGCGGGGGGCTATGGCTACACCTTC.